The 24 T cell receptor beta chains reported below all come from one sample, sequenced in a study of identical twins. MiXCR was run by TCRdb on the 5' RACE reads, yielding one entry per CDR3 protein. The repertoire consists of approximately 530,000 distinct CDR3 sequences, with around 24% occurring once and the leading ten covering approximately 0.52%. These data were also reused for a study on yellow fever vaccine responses in identical twins.

Material: CD4+ T cells sorted from blood. The receptor set was obtained from a woman aged 18-29 years in good health.

The CDR3 region has the DNA TGTGCCAGCAGCTCACTAGCGGGAGAAGGATCCAATGAGCAGTTCTTC. It encodes CASSSLAGEGSNEQFF. The gene calls are TRBV7-6 and TRBJ2-1; 11 nucleotides line up with TRBD2. After removal of 4 bases from V and 6 bases from J, the junction contained 8 bases not matched to a gene. The germline CDR1 and CDR2 sequences are SGHVS and FNYEAQ. The CDR3 loop spans 16 amino acids.

This clonotype was counted a single time. CDR3 in amino acids: CASSKGLDTDTQYF. In DNA form, the CDR3 reads TGTGCCAGCAGTAAAGGACTCGATACAGATACGCAGTATTTT. The chain recombines TRBV12-3 or TRBV12-4 with TRBJ2-3; D perhaps matches TRBD2 (5 bases). V was shortened by 5 bases and J by 3 bases, with 12 bases between the two germline ends. This CDR3 has 14 amino acids.

This rearrangement joins TRBV6-1 to TRBJ1-1, with unresolved D. Trimming left V 6 bases short and J 1 base short, with 9 bases between. In germline, CDR1 is MNHNS, CDR2 SASEGT. This CDR3 comprises 13 residues. CDR3 protein: CASRPTRNTEAFF. DNA for the CDR3: TGTGCCAGCAGACCGACGAGGAACACTGAAGCTTTCTTT.

The CDR3, as DNA: TGTGCCAGCAGCTTGCTCCAGGGGGGTTCTGAAGCTTTCTTT. The encoded protein is CASSLLQGGSEAFF. The rearrangement links TRBV7-9 to TRBJ1-1; 7 bases are a match to TRBD1. Germline CDR1 and CDR2: SEHNR and FQNEAQ (reference sequence). The CDR3 runs to 14 residues. J gave up 6 bases and V 3 bases, and 7 bases lay outside the gene matches. The complete variable domain, with remaining parts taken from reference TRBV7-9 and TRBJ1-1, reads DTGVSQNPRHKITKRGQNVTFRCDPISEHNRLYWYRQTLGQGPEFLTYFQNEAQLEKSRLLSDRFSAERPKGSFSTLEIQRTEQGDSAMYLCASSLLQGGSEAFFGQGTRLTVV.

This clonotype was recorded many times. The J gene is TRBJ2-3, the V gene TRBV20-1; D remains unclear. Germline-derived CDR1 and CDR2 are DFQATT and SNEGSKA (reference sequence). This CDR3 contains 12 residues. V was shortened by 5 bases and J by 3 bases, with 9 bases between the two germline ends. This chain's CDR3 is CSASSSTDTQYF. The CDR3 region has the DNA TGCAGTGCTTCCTCCTCAACAGATACGCAGTATTTT.

This clonotype was recorded only once. The chain is built from TRBV12-3 or TRBV12-4 and TRBJ1-1; no reliable D call. V was cut by 8 bases and J by 1 base, with 8 bases left in between. The CDR3 sequence is 12 residues long. CDR3 coding DNA: TGTGCCAGCCGGGTCCGGAACACTGAAGCTTTCTTT. It specifies CASRVRNTEAFF.

This clonotype was recorded a few times. V usage is TRBV19 and J usage is TRBJ1-5; no definite D call. Per the germline V gene, CDR1 is LNHDA and CDR2 is SQIVND (reference sequence). The CDR3 covers 14 residues. V was cut by 3 bases and J by 7 bases, with 13 bases left in between. This CDR3 is CASSIDGGGQPQHF. As DNA, the CDR3 is TGTGCCAGTAGTATTGACGGAGGAGGCCAGCCCCAGCATTTT.

This clonotype was counted once. The chain links TRBV18 to TRBJ2-7; TRBD1 matches at 7 bases. V lost 3 bases, J lost 7 bases, and 9 bases stayed unmatched. In germline, CDR1 is KGHSH, CDR2 LQKENI. The length of the CDR3 is 14 residues. CDR3 in DNA: TGTGCCAGCTCACCTACAGGGGTTCTTGGAGAGCAGTACTTC. This sequence encodes CASSPTGVLGEQYF. Full variable domain (missing parts from reference TRBV18 and TRBJ2-7): NAGVMQNPRHLVRRRGQEARLRCSPMKGHSHVYWYRQLPEEGLKFMVYLQKENIIDESGMPKERFSAEFPKEGPSILRIQQVVRGDSAAYFCASSPTGVLGEQYFGPGTRLTVT.

In this sample, this clonotype turned up many times. This chain connects TRBV12-3 or TRBV12-4 to TRBJ1-5, with D possibly matching TRBD1 (6 bases). V was clipped by 5 bases and J by 6 bases, with 11 bases between them. The CDR3 is 13 amino acids. The CDR3 loop reads CASSQGLGQPQHF. The CDR3 coding sequence is TGTGCCAGCAGTCAGGGGTTGGGTCAGCCCCAGCATTTT.

The rearrangement joins TRBV12-3 or TRBV12-4 to TRBJ1-1, with D possibly matching TRBD1 (5 bases). Trimming shortened V by 5 bases and J by 6 bases, and 7 bases separated the two germline ends. There are 11 residues in the CDR3. Written as DNA, the CDR3 is TGTGCCAGCAGTAGGGGCCCTGAAGCTTTCTTT. This translates into CASSRGPEAFF.

This clonotype was counted a few times. The J gene is TRBJ2-2, the V gene TRBV28; 9 nucleotides line up with TRBD1. With V trimmed by 6 bases and J by 7 bases, 12 bases remained unmatched. Germline CDR1 MDHEN, CDR2 SYDVKM. The CDR3 spans 16 residues. This CDR3 is CASSIRDRVIGGELFF. The DNA of the CDR3 is TGTGCCAGCAGCATACGGGACAGGGTCATTGGCGGGGAGCTGTTTTTT.

In its sample, this clonotype was seen many times. V usage is TRBV12-3 or TRBV12-4 and J usage is TRBJ1-2, with D unclear. V lost 2 bases and J 4 bases, leaving 8 bases between the germline ends. The CDR3 spans 13 residues. In nucleotides, the CDR3 is TGTGCCAGCAGTTTACCGGGGAGCTATGGCTACACCTTC. It specifies CASSLPGSYGYTF.

This clonotype was counted a few times. The V and J genes are TRBV5-1 and TRBJ2-1; 10 nucleotides align to TRBD2. CDR1 and CDR2 from the germline V gene are SGHRS and YFSETQ. The CDR3 extends over 16 amino acids. V shed 0 bases and J 5 bases; nucleotides not matched to a gene: 5. The CDR3 DNA sequence: TGCGCCAGCAGCTTGGCGGGACTAGCGAGCAACAATGAGCAGTTCTTC. Its translation is CASSLAGLASNNEQFF.

This clonotype has only a few counts. The gene calls are TRBV7-6 and TRBJ2-1; 7 bases are shared with TRBD2. The germline V gene has CDR1 SGHVS and CDR2 FNYEAQ. The V segment lost 1 base and the J segment 1 base; nucleotides outside the gene matches: 7. This CDR3 region has 17 residues. The CDR3, as DNA: TGTGCCAGCAGCTTAGAGGGCGGGAGTAATTCCTACAATGAGCAGTTCTTC. This sequence encodes CASSLEGGSNSYNEQFF.

J is TRBJ1-1 and V is TRBV24-1; a weak D match, TRBD1 (5 bases). Trimming pared 3 bases from V and 4 bases from J, leaving 11 bases between. This CDR3 comprises 14 residues. Germline assignment: CDR1 KGHDR and CDR2 SFDVKD. DNA of the CDR3: TGTGCCACCAGTGATAAAGGGGTTCGCACTGAAGCTTTCTTT. Its protein product is CATSDKGVRTEAFF.

The rearrangement uses TRBV7-7 and TRBJ2-7, with D maybe TRBD1 (7 bases). The CDR3 runs 16 residues. The ends were cut back, 5 bases at V and 4 bases at J, with 21 bases in the middle. Germline lookup yields CDR1 SSHAT and CDR2 FNYEAQ (reference sequence). CDR3 amino acids: CASSAWGDSFVYEQYV. CDR3 bases: TGTGCCAGCAGCGCCTGGGGGGACAGTTTTGTTTACGAGCAGTACGTC.

The gene calls are TRBV24-1 and TRBJ2-1, with D perhaps TRBD2 (6 bases). CDR1 is KGHDR and CDR2 is SFDVKD in the germline V gene. CDR3 length equals 15 residues. The V end was cut by 4 bases, the J end by 3 bases, with 12 bases between. CDR3 DNA: TGTGCCACCAGTGAGGGGAGCGGGTACTACAATGAGCAGTTCTTC. Translating gives CATSEGSGYYNEQFF.

The rearrangement joins TRBV24-1 to TRBJ2-7, with a weak D call TRBD1 (6 bases). V lost 4 bases and J lost 3, with 12 bases in between. CDR3 length: 14 residues. Germline lookup yields CDR1 KGHDR and CDR2 SFDVKD. Here the CDR3 DNA reads TGTGCCACCAGTGACCCGGGACATAGCTACGAGCAGTACTTC. Translating gives CATSDPGHSYEQYF.

A word on this clonotype: Just one base apart from a much larger clone, this may be a read error. The rearrangement uses TRBV28 and TRBJ2-7; 7 nucleotides match TRBD1. V shed 6 bases and J 2 bases; nucleotides not matched to a gene: 4. Germline values: CDR1 MDHEN, CDR2 SYDVKM. The CDR3 is made up of 13 amino acids. CDR3 sequence reads: CASSRDSAYEQYF. For the CDR3, the DNA is TGTGCCAGCAGCCGGGACAGCGCCTACGAGCAGTACTTC.

This clonotype was detected a few times. The chain joins TRBV7-2 to TRBJ2-3; D possibly corresponds to TRBD2 (6 bases). Germline CDR1 SGHTA, CDR2 FQGNSA. CDR3 size: 15 residues. The V end was cut by 4 bases, the J end by 5 bases, with 16 bases between. The CDR3 DNA is TGTGCCAGCAGCTCCCGGGCGGGGATGGGAGATACGCAGTATTTT. Encoded protein: CASSSRAGMGDTQYF. The whole variable domain, remainder taken from reference TRBV7-2 and TRBJ2-3, is GAGVSQSPSNKVTEKGKDVELRCDPISGHTALYWYRQSLGQGLEFLIYFQGNSAPDKSGLPSDRFSAERTGGSVSTLTIQRTQQEDSAVYLCASSSRAGMGDTQYFGPGTRLTVL.

This clonotype turned up a few times. The chain couples TRBV12-3 or TRBV12-4 to TRBJ2-2; 11 positions match TRBD2. V shed 6 bases, J shed 5 bases, and the junction held 11 bases outside the gene matches. This CDR3 comprises 17 residues. CDR3 coding DNA: TGTGCCAGCAGAGCGTATAGCGGGAGGGCACTGACCGGGGAGCTGTTTTTT. Protein: CASRAYSGRALTGELFF.

The V gene is TRBV12-3 or TRBV12-4, the J gene TRBJ2-7, with D maybe TRBD1 (6 bases). The CDR3 contains 9 residues. The germline V and J ends were trimmed by 11 bases and 11 bases, with 13 bases remaining between them. The CDR3 region is CAVEQGKYV. In DNA form, the CDR3 reads TGTGCCGTCGAGCAGGGGAAGTACGTC.

The V and J genes are TRBV20-1 and TRBJ2-5, with 10 bases fitting TRBD2. CDR1 is DFQATT, CDR2 SNEGSKA, per germline (reference sequence). The CDR3 totals 15 residues. Unmatched junction bases numbered 8, after V lost 6 bases and J lost 1 base. Written as DNA, the CDR3 is TGCAGTGCGGGACGGACTAGCGGACCCCAAGAGACCCAGTACTTC. This gives the protein CSAGRTSGPQETQYF.

In this sample, this clonotype turned up a few times. The chain combines TRBV24-1 with TRBJ2-5; perhaps TRBD2 as D (5 bases). The germline V and J ends were trimmed by 3 bases and 0 bases, with 10 bases remaining between them. Germline CDR1 is KGHDR and CDR2 is SFDVKD. This CDR3 comprises 15 residues. The CDR3 protein is CATSDTQRYQETQYF. The CDR3 nucleotides read TGTGCCACCAGTGATACACAGCGGTACCAAGAGACCCAGTACTTC.